This T cell receptor beta chain was recovered during a study of cytomegalovirus exposure and HLA in healthy donors. Remarks on this clone: Its antigen is unknown.

This CDR3 has 14 residues. Deletions cut 2 bases from V and 2 bases from J, with 7 bases between. Germline lookup yields CDR1 MNHEY and CDR2 SMNVEV (reference sequence). General study results and limits: Apparent HLA restriction characterized most CMV-associated TCR beta chains in a later analysis. With later analysis, a missense DCLRE1C variant became linked to TCR beta V- and J-gene trimming. Many donors shared some public TCRs, even though most TCR sequences were rare.

The PCR used 60 Vbeta and 13 Jbeta primers. The table came from immunoSEQ multiplex PCR; TCRdb's copy has only in-frame clones and leaves some out. The data contain about 130,000 clones, 60% to 75% of them singletons. The sample comprised PBMCs. This chain links TRBV27 with TRBJ2-1; D possibly corresponds to TRBD1 (6 bases). The clonotype originates from a woman aged 50 to 65 in good health and CMV-seropositive. CDR3 coding DNA: TGTGCCAGCAGTTTACGGGACACCTACAATGAGCAGTTCTTC. Its protein product is CASSLRDTYNEQFF.